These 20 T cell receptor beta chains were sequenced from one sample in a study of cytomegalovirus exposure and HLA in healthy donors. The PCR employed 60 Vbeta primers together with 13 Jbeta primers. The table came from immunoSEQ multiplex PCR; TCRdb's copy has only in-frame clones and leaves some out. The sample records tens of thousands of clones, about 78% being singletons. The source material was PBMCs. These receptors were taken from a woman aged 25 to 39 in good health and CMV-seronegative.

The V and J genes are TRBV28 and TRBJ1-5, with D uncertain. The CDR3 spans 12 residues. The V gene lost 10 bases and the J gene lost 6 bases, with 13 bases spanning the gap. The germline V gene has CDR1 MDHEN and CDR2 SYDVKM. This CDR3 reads CATAPGGQPQHF. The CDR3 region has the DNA TGTGCCACCGCACCCGGCGGTCAGCCCCAGCATTTT.

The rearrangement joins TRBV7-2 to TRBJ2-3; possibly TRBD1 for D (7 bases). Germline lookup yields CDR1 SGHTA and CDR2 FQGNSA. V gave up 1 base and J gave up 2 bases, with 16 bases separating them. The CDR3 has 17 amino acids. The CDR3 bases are TGTGCCAGCAGCTTAGTAGGGGGCGGGACGGCCACAGATACGCAGTATTTT. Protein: CASSLVGGGTATDTQYF. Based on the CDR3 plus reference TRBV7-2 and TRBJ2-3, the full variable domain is GAGVSQSPSNKVTEKGKDVELRCDPISGHTALYWYRQSLGQGLEFLIYFQGNSAPDKSGLPSDRFSAERTGGSVSTLTIQRTQQEDSAVYLCASSLVGGGTATDTQYFGPGTRLTVL.

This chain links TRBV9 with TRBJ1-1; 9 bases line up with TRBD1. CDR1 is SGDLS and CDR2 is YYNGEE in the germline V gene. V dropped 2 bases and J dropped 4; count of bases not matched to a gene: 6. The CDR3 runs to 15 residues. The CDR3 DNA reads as TGTGCCAGCAGCGTGTCCGGGACAGGGATCACTGAAGCTTTCTTT. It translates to CASSVSGTGITEAFF.

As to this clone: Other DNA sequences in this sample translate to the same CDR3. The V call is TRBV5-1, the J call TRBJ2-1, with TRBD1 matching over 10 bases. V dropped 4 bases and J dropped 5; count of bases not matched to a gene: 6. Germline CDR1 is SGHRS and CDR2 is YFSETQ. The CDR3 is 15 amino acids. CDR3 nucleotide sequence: TGCGCCAGCAGCCCGGGACAGGGGAGACACAATGAGCAGTTCTTC. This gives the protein CASSPGQGRHNEQFF. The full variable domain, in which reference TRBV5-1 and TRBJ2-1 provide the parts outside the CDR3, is KAGVTQTPRYLIKTRGQQVTLSCSPISGHRSVSWYQQTPGQGLQFLFEYFSETQRNKGNFPGRFSGRQFSNSRSEMNVSTLELGDSALYLCASSPGQGRHNEQFFGPGTRLTVL.

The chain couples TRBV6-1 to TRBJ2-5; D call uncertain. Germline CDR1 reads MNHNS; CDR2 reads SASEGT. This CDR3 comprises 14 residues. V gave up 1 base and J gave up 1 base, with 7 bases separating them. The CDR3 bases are TGTGCCAGCAGTGAAGGTTATCTCCAAGAGACCCAGTACTTC. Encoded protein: CASSEGYLQETQYF.

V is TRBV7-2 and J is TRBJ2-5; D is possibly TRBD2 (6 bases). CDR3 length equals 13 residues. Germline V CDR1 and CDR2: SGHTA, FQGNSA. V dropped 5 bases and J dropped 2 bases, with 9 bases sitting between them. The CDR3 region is CASSRGGQETQYF. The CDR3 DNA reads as TGTGCCAGCAGCCGAGGAGGGCAAGAGACCCAGTACTTC.

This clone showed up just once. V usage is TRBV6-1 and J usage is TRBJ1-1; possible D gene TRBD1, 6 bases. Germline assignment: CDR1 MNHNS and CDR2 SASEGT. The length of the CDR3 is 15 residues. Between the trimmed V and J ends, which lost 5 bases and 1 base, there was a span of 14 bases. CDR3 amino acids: CASSPRNRENTEAFF. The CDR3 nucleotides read TGTGCCAGCAGTCCCCGGAACAGGGAGAACACTGAAGCTTTCTTT.

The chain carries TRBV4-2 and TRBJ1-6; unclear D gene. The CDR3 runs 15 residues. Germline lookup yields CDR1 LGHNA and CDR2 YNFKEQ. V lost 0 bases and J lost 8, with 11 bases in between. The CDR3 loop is CASSQEGDTDSPLHF. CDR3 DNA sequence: TGTGCCAGCAGCCAAGAGGGAGACACCGATTCACCCCTCCACTTT.

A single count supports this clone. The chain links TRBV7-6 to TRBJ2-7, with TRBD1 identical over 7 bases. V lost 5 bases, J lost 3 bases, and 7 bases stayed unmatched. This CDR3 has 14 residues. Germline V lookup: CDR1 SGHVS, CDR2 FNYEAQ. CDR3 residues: CASSPRGQSYEQYF. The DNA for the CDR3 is TGTGCCAGCAGCCCTAGGGGACAGAGCTACGAGCAGTACTTC.

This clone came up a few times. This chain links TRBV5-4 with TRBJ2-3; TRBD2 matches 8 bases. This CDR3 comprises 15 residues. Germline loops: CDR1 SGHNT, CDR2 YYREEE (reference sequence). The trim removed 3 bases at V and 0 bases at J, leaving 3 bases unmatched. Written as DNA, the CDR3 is TGTGCCAGCAGCTCGGGGACTAGAAGCACAGATACGCAGTATTTT. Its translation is CASSSGTRSTDTQYF.

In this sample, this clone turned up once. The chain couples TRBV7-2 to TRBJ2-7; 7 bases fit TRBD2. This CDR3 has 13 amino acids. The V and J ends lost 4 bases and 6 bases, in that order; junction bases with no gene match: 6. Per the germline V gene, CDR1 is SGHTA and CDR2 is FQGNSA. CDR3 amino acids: CASSSSGTFEQYF. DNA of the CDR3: TGTGCCAGCAGCTCCAGCGGGACGTTCGAGCAGTACTTC.

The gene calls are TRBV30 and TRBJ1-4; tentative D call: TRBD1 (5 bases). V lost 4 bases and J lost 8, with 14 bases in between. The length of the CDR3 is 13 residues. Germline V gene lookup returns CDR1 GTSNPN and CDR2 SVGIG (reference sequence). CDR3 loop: CAWTAGILEKLFF. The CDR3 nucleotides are TGTGCCTGGACTGCAGGGATATTGGAAAAACTGTTTTTT.

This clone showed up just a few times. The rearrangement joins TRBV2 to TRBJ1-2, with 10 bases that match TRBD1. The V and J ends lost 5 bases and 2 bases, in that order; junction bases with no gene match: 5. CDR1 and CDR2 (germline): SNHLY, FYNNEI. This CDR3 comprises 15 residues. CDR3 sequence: CASSSPGQGNYGYTF. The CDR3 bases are TGTGCCAGCAGTAGTCCGGGACAGGGGAACTATGGCTACACCTTC.

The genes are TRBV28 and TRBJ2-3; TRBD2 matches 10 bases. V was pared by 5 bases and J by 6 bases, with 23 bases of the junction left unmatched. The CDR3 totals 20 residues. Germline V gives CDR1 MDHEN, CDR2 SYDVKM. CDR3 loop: CASSPPGEMMSGRGLDTQYF. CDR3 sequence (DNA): TGTGCCAGCAGTCCGCCTGGGGAGATGATGAGCGGGAGGGGACTCGATACGCAGTATTTT.

CDR3 sequence: CAAQDSSYEQYF. The CDR3 DNA follows: TGTGCCGCACAGGACAGTTCCTACGAGCAGTACTTC. The V call is TRBV2, the J call TRBJ2-7; possible D gene TRBD1, 6 bases. Germline V gene lookup returns CDR1 SNHLY and CDR2 FYNNEI. The CDR3 spans 12 residues. Trimming removed 11 bases from V and 1 base from J, with 12 bases in between.

The CDR3 loop is CASSGSVDQPQHF. In DNA form, the CDR3 reads TGTGCCAGCAGTGGGAGTGTGGATCAGCCCCAGCATTTT. The V call is TRBV2, the J call TRBJ1-5; unclear D gene. The V gene lost 4 bases and the J gene lost 5 bases, with 9 bases spanning the gap. The CDR3 extends over 13 amino acids. The germline gives CDR1 SNHLY, CDR2 FYNNEI. Full variable domain (rest looked up from reference TRBV2 and TRBJ1-5): EPEVTQTPSHQVTQMGQEVILRCVPISNHLYFYWYRQILGQKVEFLVSFYNNEISEKSEIFDDQFSVERPDGSNFTLKIRSTKLEDSAMYFCASSGSVDQPQHFGDGTRLSIL.

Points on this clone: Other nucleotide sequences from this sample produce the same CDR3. CDR3: CASSLSGQGYGYTF. The CDR3 DNA reads TGTGCCAGCAGTTTATCGGGACAGGGGTATGGCTACACCTTC. V is TRBV27 and J is TRBJ1-2; TRBD1 matches at 10 bases. V was pared by 0 bases and J by 5 bases, with 0 bases of the junction left unmatched. From germline, CDR1 is MNHEY and CDR2 SMNVEV (reference sequence). The CDR3 totals 14 residues.

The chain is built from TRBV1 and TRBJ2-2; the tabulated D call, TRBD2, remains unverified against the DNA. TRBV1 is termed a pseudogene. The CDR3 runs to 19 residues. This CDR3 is CTSRFLRLAGGPGTGELFF. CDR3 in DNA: TGCACCAGCCGCTTTCTTCGTCTAGCGGGGGGGCCGGGCACCGGGGAGCTGTTTTTT.

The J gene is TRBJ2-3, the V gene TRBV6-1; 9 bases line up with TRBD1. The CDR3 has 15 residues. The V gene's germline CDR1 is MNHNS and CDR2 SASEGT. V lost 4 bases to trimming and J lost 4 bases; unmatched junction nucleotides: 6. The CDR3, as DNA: TGTGCCAGCAGTGCCGGCGGGACAGGGTCAGATACGCAGTATTTT. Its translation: CASSAGGTGSDTQYF.

The CDR3 protein is CASSQGAGYGYTF. The CDR3, as DNA: TGCGCCAGCAGCCAGGGAGCGGGCTATGGCTACACCTTC. This rearrangement joins TRBV4-1 to TRBJ1-2; D remains ambiguous. Between the trimmed V and J ends, which lost 3 bases and 4 bases, there was a span of 9 bases. Per the germline V gene, CDR1 is MGHRA and CDR2 is YSYEKL. The CDR3 is 13 residues long.